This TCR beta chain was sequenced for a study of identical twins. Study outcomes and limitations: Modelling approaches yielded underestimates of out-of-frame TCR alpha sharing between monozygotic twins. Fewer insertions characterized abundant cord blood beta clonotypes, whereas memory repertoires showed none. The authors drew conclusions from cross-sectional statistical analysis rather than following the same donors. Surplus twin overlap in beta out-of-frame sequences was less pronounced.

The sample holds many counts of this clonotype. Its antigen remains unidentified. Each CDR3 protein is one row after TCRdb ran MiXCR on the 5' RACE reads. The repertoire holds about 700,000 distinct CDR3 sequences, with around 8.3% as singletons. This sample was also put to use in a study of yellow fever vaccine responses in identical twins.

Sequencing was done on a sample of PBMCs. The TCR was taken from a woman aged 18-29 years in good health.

The CDR3 is CASEDTATDTQYF. DNA for the CDR3: TGCGCCAGCGAGGACACGGCTACAGATACGCAGTATTTT. The rearrangement joins TRBV5-1 to TRBJ2-3; tentative D call: TRBD1 (5 bases). V lost 7 bases and J lost 3, with 12 bases in between. CDR3 length equals 13 residues. Germline CDR1 and CDR2: SGHRS and YFSETQ.